This T cell receptor beta chain originates from a study of human T cells and chemical hapten exposure. On this clonotype itself: As yet, its antigen is unknown.

TCRdb independently ran MiXCR on the RACE reads; one entry per CDR3 protein. This sample yields a few hundred thousand distinct CDR3 sequences, of which more than 5% are seen a single time; under 7% belongs to the top ten. Time point here: patch test 2, 6 weeks after DPC sensitization. Regarding treatment: therapeutic diphenylcyclopropenone sensitization with weekly scalp DPC. Study-wide results and limits: Controls formed significantly fewer large CDR3 similarity clusters than expanded TCRs did. Correlating positively with patch test score were the PT1 expanded TCR counts. With alopecia, donors may have immune responses unlike healthy people's.

Germline lookup yields CDR1 MNHEY and CDR2 SVGEGT. The V end was cut by 2 bases, the J end by 0 bases, with 9 bases between. The CDR3 runs 15 residues. This clonotype originated in a woman between 18 and 29 years old with alopecia areata. Some clones in this sample may be carry-over from other donors' samples. The specimen was whole blood, collected in connection with sensitization to the hapten diphenylcyclopropenone (DPC). The chain joins TRBV6-2 or TRBV6-3 to TRBJ2-3, with a tentative D call TRBD1 (6 bases). The CDR3 DNA sequence: TGTGCCAGCAGTTACCCGGACAGTAGCACAGATACGCAGTATTTT. This encodes CASSYPDSSTDTQYF.